Here is one TCR beta chain with its context. Its antigen is still unknown. No much larger clone exists at a distance of one base, and base qualities are not known. The sample belongs to a study of cytotoxic CD8 clonotypes in ibrutinib-treated CLL (dated by TCRdb to the early 2020s). Looking at the study overall: The cohort was composed of ten to eleven relapsed/refractory and 15 treatment-naive patients; IGHV unmutated status was identified in approximately 18 patients. Every sample from remission and from progressive disease was obtained while the patients were still on ibrutinib. Partial responses were observed in approximately 24 patients and complete responses in 2; after a median follow-up of 68 months, remission was maintained in approximately 15 patients and progression was observed in approximately 12. Of the approximately 86 participants in the trial, about 25 had longitudinal samples available. The response samples were drawn at a median of roughly twelve months into treatment, with a range of about 6 to 36 months. On average, each sample had approximately 260,000 productive templates and approximately 89,000 productive rearrangements. Cryopreserved peripheral blood mononuclear cells were obtained before treatment, at response, and at either sustained remission or disease progression.

Points the paper makes about the study in general: Sampling times were not matched between sustained-remission and progressing patients, and lymph node repertoires were not studied. At baseline, clonality was higher than in age-matched healthy donors and showed a strong correlation with circulating CD8+ T-cell counts. Public clonotypes were rare and either contracted or stayed stable during treatment, and the rise in clonality at ibrutinib response reflected the expansion of private clonotypes. An increase in clonality was observed at ibrutinib response, with clonality remaining stable during sustained remission and falling back toward baseline at progression.

Each clonotype received, on average, around 10x coverage in deep resolution sequencing performed on a MiSeq, where the target depth lay between 1 in 1 million and 1 in 200,000 T cells. The immunoSEQ hsTCRB Kit was used to generate the TCR beta libraries. The original methods were these. ImmunoSEQ Data Assistant and ImmunoSEQ Analyzer were used for data analysis, and V, D and J genes were assigned according to IMGT definitions. Clonality, which ranges from 0 to 1, was calculated by subtracting the normalized Shannon entropy of productive rearrangement frequencies from one. Only overrepresented clonotypes making up at least 0.05% of the repertoire of each patient were included in the public clonotype analysis. About a dozen repertoires from age-matched healthy donors, obtained from immuneACCESS, served as clonality controls. TCRdb limited this immuneACCESS table to in-frame rearrangements with V and J called. A share of clones is missing; checked studies link under half to unresolved V genes, and the rest is unexplained. V and J calls and clone size are given by that table; D and trimming were obtained from the DNA. The sample data list 130,000 to 150,000 clones, and 70% to 80% of these were observed just once. More than 10% of the sample lies in the top ten.

The time point label, as the study defines it: roughly 12 months on ibrutinib. For TCR beta library preparation, around 2.1 micrograms of genomic DNA were extracted from the cryopreserved PBMCs. Longitudinal blood samples from CLL patients receiving ibrutinib monotherapy were subjected to high-throughput TCR beta sequencing. The patients took part in an open-label, single-center phase 2 trial of ibrutinib monotherapy. CDR1 and CDR2 were assigned from the germline V gene as MGHRA and YSYEKL. V has 1 base trimmed and J has 3 bases trimmed; junction bases matching no gene number 8. The CDR3 spans 17 residues, from the cysteine through the phenylalanine. The retained sequence is limited to the CDR3, 51 bases, with the frame set at the first base.

The V and J segments used are TRBV4-1 and TRBJ2-3, with 9 bases in between that match TRBD2. This sequence was found in a human donor with chronic lymphocytic leukemia. The sample was PBMCs, taken after 12 months of ibrutinib treatment. CDR3 protein: CASSQGVSGSGTDTQYF. The DNA is as follows: TGCGCCAGCAGCCAAGGTGTTAGCGGGAGCGGGACAGATACGCAGTATTTT.